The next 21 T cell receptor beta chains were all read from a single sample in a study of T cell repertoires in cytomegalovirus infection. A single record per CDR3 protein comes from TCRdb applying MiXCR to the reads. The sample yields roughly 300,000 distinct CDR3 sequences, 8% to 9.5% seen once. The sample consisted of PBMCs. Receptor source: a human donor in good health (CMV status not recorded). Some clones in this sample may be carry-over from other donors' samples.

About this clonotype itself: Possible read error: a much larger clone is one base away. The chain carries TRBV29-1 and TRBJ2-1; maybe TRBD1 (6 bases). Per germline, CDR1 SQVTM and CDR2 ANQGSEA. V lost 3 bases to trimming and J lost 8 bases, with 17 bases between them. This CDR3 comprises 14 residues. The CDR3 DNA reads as TGCAGCGTTGAGGCTCAGGGGTCGATCGATGAGCAGTTCTTC. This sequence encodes CSVEAQGSIDEQFF.

The CDR3 region is CASSQEGGPPTDTQYF. For the CDR3, the DNA is TGCGCCAGCAGCCAAGAAGGAGGACCCCCCACAGATACGCAGTATTTT. The chain carries TRBV4-3 and TRBJ2-3, with a possible D match to TRBD2 (5 bases). Between the trimmed V and J ends, which lost 0 bases and 2 bases, there was a span of 12 bases. Germline CDR1 LGHNA, CDR2 YSLEER. The CDR3 length is 16 residues.

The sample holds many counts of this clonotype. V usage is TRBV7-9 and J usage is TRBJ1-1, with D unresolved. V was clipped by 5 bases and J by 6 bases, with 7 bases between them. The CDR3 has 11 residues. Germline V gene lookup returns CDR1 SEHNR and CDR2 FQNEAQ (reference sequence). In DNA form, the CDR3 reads TGTGCCAGCAGCACTACAGCTGAAGCTTTCTTT. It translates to CASSTTAEAFF.

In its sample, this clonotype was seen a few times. CDR3 in amino acids: CASSYSGSAYNEQFF. As DNA, the CDR3 is TGCGCCAGCAGCTACAGTGGGAGTGCCTACAATGAGCAGTTCTTC. V gene TRBV5-1 combines with J gene TRBJ2-1; tentative D call: TRBD2 (5 bases). V dropped 3 bases and J dropped 2 bases, with 12 bases sitting between them. CDR3 size: 15 residues. The germline CDR1 and CDR2 sequences are SGHRS and YFSETQ.

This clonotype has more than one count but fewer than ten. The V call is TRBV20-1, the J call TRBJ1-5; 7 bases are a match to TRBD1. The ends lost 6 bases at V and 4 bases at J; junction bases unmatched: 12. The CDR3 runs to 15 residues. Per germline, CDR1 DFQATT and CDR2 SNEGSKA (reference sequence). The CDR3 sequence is CSAQLRQGFNQPQHF. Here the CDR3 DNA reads TGCAGTGCCCAACTGCGACAGGGTTTTAATCAGCCCCAGCATTTT.

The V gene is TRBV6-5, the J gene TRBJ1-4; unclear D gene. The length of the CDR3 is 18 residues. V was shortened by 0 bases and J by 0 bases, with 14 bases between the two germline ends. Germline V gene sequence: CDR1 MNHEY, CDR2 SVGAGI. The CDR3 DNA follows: TGTGCCAGCAGTTACTCTGCAGAGCTCTATTCAACTAATGAAAAACTGTTTTTT. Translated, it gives CASSYSAELYSTNEKLFF.

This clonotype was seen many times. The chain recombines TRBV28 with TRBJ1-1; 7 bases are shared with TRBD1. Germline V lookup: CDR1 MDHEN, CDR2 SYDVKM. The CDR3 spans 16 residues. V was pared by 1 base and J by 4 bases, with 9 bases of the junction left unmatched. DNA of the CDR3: TGTGCCAGCAGTTTATCGGCAGGGGGTAGCGGCACTGAAGCTTTCTTT. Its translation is CASSLSAGGSGTEAFF.

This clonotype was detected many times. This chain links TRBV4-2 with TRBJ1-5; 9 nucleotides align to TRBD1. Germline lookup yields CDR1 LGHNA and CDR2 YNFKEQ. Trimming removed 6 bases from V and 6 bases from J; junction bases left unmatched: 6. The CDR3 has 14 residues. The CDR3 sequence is CASRGQGSGQPQHF. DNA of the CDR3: TGTGCCAGCAGAGGACAGGGGTCAGGTCAGCCCCAGCATTTT.

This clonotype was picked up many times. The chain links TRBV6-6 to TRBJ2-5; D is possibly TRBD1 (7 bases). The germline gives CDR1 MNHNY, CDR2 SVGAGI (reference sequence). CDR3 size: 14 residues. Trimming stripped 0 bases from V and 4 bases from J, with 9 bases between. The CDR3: CASSYSEGAETQYF. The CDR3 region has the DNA TGTGCCAGCAGTTACTCGGAGGGGGCAGAGACCCAGTACTTC.

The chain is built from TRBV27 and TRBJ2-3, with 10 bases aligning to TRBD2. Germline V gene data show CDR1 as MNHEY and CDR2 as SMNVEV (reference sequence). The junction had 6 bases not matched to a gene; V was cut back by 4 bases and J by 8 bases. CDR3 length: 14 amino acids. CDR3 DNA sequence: TGTGCCAGCAGTTACCTAGCGGGAGTGAGTACGCAGTATTTT. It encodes CASSYLAGVSTQYF.

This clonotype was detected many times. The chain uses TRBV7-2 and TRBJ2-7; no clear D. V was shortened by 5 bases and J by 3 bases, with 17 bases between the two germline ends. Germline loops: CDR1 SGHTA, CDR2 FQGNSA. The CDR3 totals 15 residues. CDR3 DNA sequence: TGTGCCAGCAGCCCCGAGGTCCAGACATTCTACGAGCAGTACTTC. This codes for CASSPEVQTFYEQYF.

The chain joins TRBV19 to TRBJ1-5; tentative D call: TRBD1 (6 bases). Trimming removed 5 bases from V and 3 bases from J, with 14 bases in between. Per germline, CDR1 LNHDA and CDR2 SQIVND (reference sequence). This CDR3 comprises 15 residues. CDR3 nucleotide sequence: TGTGCCAGTAGTTGGACAGTCTACGCCAATCAGCCCCAGCATTTT. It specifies CASSWTVYANQPQHF.

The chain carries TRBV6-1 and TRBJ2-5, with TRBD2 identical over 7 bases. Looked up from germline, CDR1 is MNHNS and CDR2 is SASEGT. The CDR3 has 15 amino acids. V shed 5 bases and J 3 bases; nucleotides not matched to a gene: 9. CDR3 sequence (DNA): TGTGCCAGCAGTCCCGCCGGCGGGGGAAAAGAGACCCAGTACTTC. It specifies CASSPAGGGKETQYF.

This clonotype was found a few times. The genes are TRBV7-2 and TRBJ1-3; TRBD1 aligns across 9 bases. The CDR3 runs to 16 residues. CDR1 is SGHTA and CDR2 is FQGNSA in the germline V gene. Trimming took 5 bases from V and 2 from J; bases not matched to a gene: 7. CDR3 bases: TGTGCCAGCAGCAAAAGGGACAGGGTGGCTGGAAACACCATATATTTT. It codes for CASSKRDRVAGNTIYF.

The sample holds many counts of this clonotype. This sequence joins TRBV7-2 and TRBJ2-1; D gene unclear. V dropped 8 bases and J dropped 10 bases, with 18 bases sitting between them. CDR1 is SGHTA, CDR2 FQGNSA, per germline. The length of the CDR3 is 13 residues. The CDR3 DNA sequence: TGTGCCAGCGAATCGACGGTAGTGGTGGAGCAGTTCTTC. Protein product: CASESTVVVEQFF.

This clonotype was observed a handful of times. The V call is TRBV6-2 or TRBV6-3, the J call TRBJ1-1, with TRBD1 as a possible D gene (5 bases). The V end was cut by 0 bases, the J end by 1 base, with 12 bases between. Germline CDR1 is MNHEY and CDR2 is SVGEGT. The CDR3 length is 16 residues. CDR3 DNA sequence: TGTGCCAGCAGTTACTCTGCAGGGTCTGGGAACACTGAAGCTTTCTTT. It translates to CASSYSAGSGNTEAFF.

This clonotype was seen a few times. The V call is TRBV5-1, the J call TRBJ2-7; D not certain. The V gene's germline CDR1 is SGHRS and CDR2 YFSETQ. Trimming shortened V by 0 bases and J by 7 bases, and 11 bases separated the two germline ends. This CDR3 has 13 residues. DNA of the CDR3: TGCGCCAGCAGCTTGGGGTCTGTTGGGGAGCAGTACTTC. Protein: CASSLGSVGEQYF. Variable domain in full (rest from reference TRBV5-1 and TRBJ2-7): KAGVTQTPRYLIKTRGQQVTLSCSPISGHRSVSWYQQTPGQGLQFLFEYFSETQRNKGNFPGRFSGRQFSNSRSEMNVSTLELGDSALYLCASSLGSVGEQYFGPGTRLTVT.

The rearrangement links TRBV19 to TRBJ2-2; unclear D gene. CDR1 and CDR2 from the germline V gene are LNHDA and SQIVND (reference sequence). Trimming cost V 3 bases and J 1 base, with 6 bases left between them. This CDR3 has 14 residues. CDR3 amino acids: CASSITKNTGELFF. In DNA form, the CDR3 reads TGTGCCAGTAGTATCACGAAGAACACCGGGGAGCTGTTTTTT.

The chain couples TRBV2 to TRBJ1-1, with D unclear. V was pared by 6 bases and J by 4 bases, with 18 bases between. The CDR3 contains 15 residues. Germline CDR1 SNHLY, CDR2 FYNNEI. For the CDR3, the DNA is TGTGCCAGCAGCCGAAAGAGGACGGGGAGCACTGAAGCTTTCTTT. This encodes CASSRKRTGSTEAFF.

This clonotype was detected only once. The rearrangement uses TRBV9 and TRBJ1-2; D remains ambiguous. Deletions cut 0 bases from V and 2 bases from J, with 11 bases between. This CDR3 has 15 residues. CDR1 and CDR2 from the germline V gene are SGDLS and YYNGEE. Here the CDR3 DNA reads TGTGCCAGCAGCGTAGGAATGGAAACCAACTATGGCTACACCTTC. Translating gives CASSVGMETNYGYTF. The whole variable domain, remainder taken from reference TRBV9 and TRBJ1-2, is DSGVTQTPKHLITATGQRVTLRCSPRSGDLSVYWYQQSLDQGLQFLIQYYNGEERAKGNILERFSAQQFPDLHSELNLSSLELGDSALYFCASSVGMETNYGYTFGSGTRLTVV.

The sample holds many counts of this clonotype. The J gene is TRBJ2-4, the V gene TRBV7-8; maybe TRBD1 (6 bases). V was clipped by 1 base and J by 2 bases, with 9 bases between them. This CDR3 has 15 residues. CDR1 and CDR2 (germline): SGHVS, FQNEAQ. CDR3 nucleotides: TGTGCCAGCAGCTTAGTCCAGGGGACCAAAAACATTCAGTACTTC. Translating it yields CASSLVQGTKNIQYF.